The next 25 T cell receptor beta chains were all read from a single sample in a study of blood T cell repertoires in COVID-19 (TCRdb year 2020). Receptor amplification or capture employed the immunoSEQ multiplex PCR assay. Drawn from immuneACCESS, this table holds only the in-frame rearrangements with V and J called that TCRdb kept. Clones are partly lost; checked studies trace under half to an unresolved V gene and leave the rest unexplained. The sample has 95,000 to 100,000 clones on record, around 87% of them singletons. The ten largest clones take up approximately 10% of the sample. Material for sequencing was peripheral blood. The receptors come from a woman aged 30 to 39 with acute or convalescent COVID-19.

This clone occurred once. J is TRBJ2-3 and V is TRBV10-3, with 16 nucleotides matching TRBD2. Germline CDR1 reads ENHRY; CDR2 reads SYGVKD. The CDR3 contains 18 residues. Trimming took 0 bases from V and 5 from J; bases not matched to a gene: 5. The CDR3 DNA is TGTGCCATCAGTGAGTCGGGACTAGCGGGGGGGCGAGGAGATACGCAGTATTTT. It specifies CAISESGLAGGRGDTQYF.

The chain links TRBV30 to TRBJ1-6; D is unresolved. V shed 1 base and J shed 7 bases, with 14 bases lying between them. Germline CDR1 reads GTSNPN; CDR2 reads SVGIG (reference sequence). The CDR3 length is 15 residues. CDR3 bases: TGTGCCTGGAGTGGGTTGCTAACGGGAAATTCACCCCTCCACTTT. It encodes CAWSGLLTGNSPLHF.

The V call is TRBV4-1, the J call TRBJ2-1; D remains ambiguous. V was cut by 2 bases and J by 8 bases, with 16 bases left in between. This CDR3 contains 15 residues. From germline, CDR1 is MGHRA and CDR2 YSYEKL. The CDR3 bases are TGCGCCAGCAGCCAACATGGGCAGCCTTTGGATGAGCAGTTCTTC. It is translated as CASSQHGQPLDEQFF.

This rearrangement joins TRBV28 to TRBJ1-6, with D perhaps TRBD1 (5 bases). The V gene lost 2 bases and the J gene lost 6 bases, with 14 bases spanning the gap. This CDR3 is built from 16 residues. Germline loops: CDR1 MDHEN, CDR2 SYDVKM. This chain's CDR3 is CASSLVGGGRNSPLHF. For the CDR3, the DNA is TGTGCCAGCAGTTTAGTGGGGGGAGGTCGTAATTCACCCCTCCACTTT.

The chain carries TRBV6-5 and TRBJ2-5; D is perhaps TRBD1 (5 bases). This CDR3 is built from 14 residues. Germline CDR1 is MNHEY and CDR2 is SVGAGI. V lost 2 bases and J lost 5, with 12 bases in between. This chain's CDR3 is CASSYRQGGETQYF. For the CDR3, the DNA is TGTGCCAGCAGTTACAGGCAGGGCGGCGAGACCCAGTACTTC.

This clone was counted a few times. This chain uses TRBV25-1 with TRBJ2-3, with 7 bases lining up with TRBD1. Trimming removed 2 bases from V and 4 bases from J; junction bases left unmatched: 12. CDR3 size: 17 residues. Germline loops: CDR1 MGHDK, CDR2 SYGVNS. CDR3 in DNA: TGTGCCAGCAGTGAACCCCACAGGGGCCTAGGCGCAGATACGCAGTATTTT. This codes for CASSEPHRGLGADTQYF. The full variable domain, in which reference TRBV25-1 and TRBJ2-3 provide the parts outside the CDR3, is EADIYQTPRYLVIGTGKKITLECSQTMGHDKMYWYQQDPGMELHLIHYSYGVNSTEKGDLSSESTVSRIRTEHFPLTLESARPSHTSQYLCASSEPHRGLGADTQYFGPGTRLTVL.

The genes are TRBV29-1 and TRBJ2-1; a weak D match, TRBD2 (7 bases). V lost 8 bases to trimming and J lost 9 bases, with 11 bases between them. The germline CDR1 and CDR2 sequences are SQVTM and ANQGSEA. The CDR3 spans 10 residues. The CDR3 DNA is TGCAGCCCGGGGGGCCCTGAGCAGTTCTTC. It codes for CSPGGPEQFF.

This chain links TRBV20-1 with TRBJ1-1; D remains ambiguous. This CDR3 is built from 10 residues. The V gene lost 5 bases and the J gene lost 7 bases, with 8 bases spanning the gap. Germline CDR1 reads DFQATT; CDR2 reads SNEGSKA (reference sequence). CDR3 coding DNA: TGCAGTGCTCAGGTCCGTGAAGCTTTCTTT. Amino acid sequence: CSAQVREAFF.

The chain has TRBV30 and TRBJ1-2, with D possibly being TRBD1 (5 bases). CDR3 size: 12 residues. In germline, CDR1 is GTSNPN, CDR2 SVGIG (reference sequence). The V end lost 8 bases, the J end lost 3 bases, and 13 bases lay between the germline ends. The CDR3 coding sequence is TGTGCCCTGGACCGGGACTACTATGGCTACACCTTC. Residues: CALDRDYYGYTF.

V is TRBV14 and J is TRBJ2-1; D might be TRBD2 (6 bases). Deletions cut 7 bases from V and 8 bases from J, with 12 bases between. The V gene's germline CDR1 is SGHDN and CDR2 FVKESK. The CDR3 totals 12 residues. The CDR3 nucleotides are TGTGCCAGCAATCAGGCGGGGCATGAGCAGTTCTTC. Translated: CASNQAGHEQFF.

The V and J genes are TRBV29-1 and TRBJ1-2, with 9 bases that match TRBD1. From germline, CDR1 is SQVTM and CDR2 ANQGSEA. V lost 4 bases to trimming and J lost 4 bases; unmatched junction nucleotides: 4. The CDR3 contains 13 residues. CDR3 amino acids: CSVGTGDIYGYTF. DNA for the CDR3: TGCAGCGTTGGGACAGGGGATATCTATGGCTACACCTTC.

The chain joins TRBV30 to TRBJ1-6; 9 positions agree with TRBD1. The germline V gene has CDR1 GTSNPN and CDR2 SVGIG (reference sequence). This CDR3 has 13 residues. After removal of 3 bases from V and 7 bases from J, the junction contained 1 base not matched to a gene. CDR3 sequence (DNA): TGTGCCTGGAGAGACAGGGGGAATTCACCCCTCCACTTT. Its protein product is CAWRDRGNSPLHF.

The V gene is TRBV11-2, the J gene TRBJ2-7; 9 bases align to TRBD1. Germline loops: CDR1 SGHAT, CDR2 FQNNGV. The CDR3 has 11 amino acids. The ends lost 8 bases at V and 4 bases at J; junction bases unmatched: 0. In DNA form, the CDR3 reads TGTGCCAGCGGACAGGGGTACGAGCAGTACTTC. Translated, it gives CASGQGYEQYF. Supplemented by reference TRBV11-2 and TRBJ2-7, the full variable domain reads EAGVAQSPRYKIIEKRQSVAFWCNPISGHATLYWYQQILGQGPKLLIQFQNNGVVDDSQLPKDRFSAERLKGVDSTLKIQPAKLEDSAVYLCASGQGYEQYFGPGTRLTVT.

The chain carries TRBV11-2 and TRBJ1-5; maybe TRBD1 (5 bases). Between the trimmed V and J ends, which lost 1 base and 1 base, there was a span of 14 bases. The CDR3 runs to 17 residues. The germline gives CDR1 SGHAT, CDR2 FQNNGV. The CDR3 DNA is TGTGCCAGCAGCTTAGTAGGTGTAGGGGTAAGCAATCAGCCCCAGCATTTT. Translating it yields CASSLVGVGVSNQPQHF.

This clone was counted once. This chain links TRBV4-2 with TRBJ2-3; 7 bases are a match to TRBD2. Per germline, CDR1 LGHNA and CDR2 YNFKEQ. The CDR3 runs to 18 residues. V shed 0 bases, J shed 0 bases, and the junction held 9 bases outside the gene matches. The CDR3 DNA is TGTGCCAGCAGCCAAGAACCCGTTTTCGGGGGGAGCACAGATACGCAGTATTTT. It specifies CASSQEPVFGGSTDTQYF.

Written as DNA, the CDR3 is TGTGCCAGCAGCTTAACAGGGTCGGGAAACACCATATATTTT. Translation: CASSLTGSGNTIYF. The chain carries TRBV11-2 and TRBJ1-3; D may be TRBD1 (6 bases). Looked up from germline, CDR1 is SGHAT and CDR2 is FQNNGV. V was shortened by 2 bases and J by 4 bases, with 9 bases between the two germline ends. CDR3 length equals 14 residues. Complete variable domain (other parts from reference TRBV11-2 and TRBJ1-3): EAGVAQSPRYKIIEKRQSVAFWCNPISGHATLYWYQQILGQGPKLLIQFQNNGVVDDSQLPKDRFSAERLKGVDSTLKIQPAKLEDSAVYLCASSLTGSGNTIYFGEGSWLTVV.

With respect to this clone: Other DNA sequences in this sample translate to the same CDR3. The chain is built from TRBV7-9 and TRBJ2-5; D is unresolved. This CDR3 spans 14 amino acids. V was clipped by 1 base and J by 1 base, with 7 bases between them. Germline assignment: CDR1 SEHNR and CDR2 FQNEAQ (reference sequence). CDR3 protein: CASSLDRVQETQYF. CDR3 DNA sequence: TGTGCCAGCAGCTTAGACCGGGTCCAAGAGACCCAGTACTTC.

The rearrangement links TRBV20-1 to TRBJ2-5; TRBD1 matches 7 bases. Germline lookup yields CDR1 DFQATT and CDR2 SNEGSKA (reference sequence). V gave up 3 bases and J gave up 2 bases; unmatched junction bases: 3. CDR3 length: 13 residues. CDR3 protein: CSASFRGQETQYF. The DNA of the CDR3 is TGCAGTGCTAGTTTCAGGGGGCAAGAGACCCAGTACTTC.

In its sample, this clone was seen once. The rearrangement joins TRBV12-3 or TRBV12-4 to TRBJ1-5; tentatively, D is TRBD1 (6 bases). The length of the CDR3 is 13 residues. V was clipped by 5 bases and J by 7 bases, with 12 bases between them. CDR3 DNA sequence: TGTGCCAGCAGTCAGGAACAGGGACAGCCCCAGCATTTT. It yields the protein CASSQEQGQPQHF.

The genes are TRBV28 and TRBJ1-3; D may be TRBD1 (6 bases). V was clipped by 5 bases and J by 4 bases, with 18 bases between them. This CDR3 is 16 amino acids long. Looked up from germline, CDR1 is MDHEN and CDR2 is SYDVKM. In DNA, the CDR3 is TGTGCCAGCAGTCCCCTCCAGGGGATTGTAGGAAACACCATATATTTT. Its translation: CASSPLQGIVGNTIYF.

V is TRBV19 and J is TRBJ1-4; 9 nucleotides agree with TRBD1. The CDR3 sequence is 14 residues long. V lost 7 bases and J lost 5; bases outside the gene matches: 5. The germline gives CDR1 LNHDA, CDR2 SQIVND (reference sequence). CDR3 bases: TGTGCCAGTACCTACGGACAGGGGAATGAAAAACTGTTTTTT. Amino acid sequence: CASTYGQGNEKLFF. Supplemented by reference TRBV19 and TRBJ1-4, the full variable domain reads DGGITQSPKYLFRKEGQNVTLSCEQNLNHDAMYWYRQDPGQGLRLIYYSQIVNDFQKGDIAEGYSVSREKKESFPLTVTSAQKNPTAFYLCASTYGQGNEKLFFGSGTQLSVL.

The genes are TRBV25-1 and TRBJ2-3; D is possibly TRBD1 (5 bases). Trimming left V 4 bases short and J 2 bases short, with 13 bases between. CDR1 is MGHDK and CDR2 is SYGVNS in the germline V gene. The CDR3 sequence is 15 residues long. Written as DNA, the CDR3 is TGTGCCAGCAGTGGTTCGTGGGGCATCACAGATACGCAGTATTTT. Amino acid sequence: CASSGSWGITDTQYF.

The genes are TRBV7-9 and TRBJ2-7; 9 bases agree with TRBD1. CDR1 is SEHNR and CDR2 is FQNEAQ in the germline V gene (reference sequence). This CDR3 region has 18 residues. The ends lost 5 bases at V and 0 bases at J; junction bases unmatched: 14. The CDR3 DNA sequence: TGTGCCAGCAGCCCTACCGGGACAGGGTCCTACGGCTCCTACGAGCAGTACTTC. Its translation is CASSPTGTGSYGSYEQYF.

In this sample, this clone turned up a few times. The rearrangement links TRBV28 to TRBJ1-1; D perhaps matches TRBD1 (6 bases). Germline values: CDR1 MDHEN, CDR2 SYDVKM. V was cut by 2 bases and J by 1 base, with 17 bases left in between. The CDR3 spans 17 residues. The CDR3 region is CASSLKLGGGQNTEAFF. DNA for the CDR3: TGTGCCAGCAGTTTAAAGTTGGGGGGGGGACAGAACACTGAAGCTTTCTTT.

The chain recombines TRBV7-3 with TRBJ2-1; 9 bases match TRBD2. CDR3 length: 16 residues. Germline CDR1 and CDR2: SGHTA and FQGTGA. After removal of 4 bases from V and 9 bases from J, the junction contained 13 bases not matched to a gene. The chain's CDR3 is CASSSRTGRGGGEQFF. In nucleotides, the CDR3 is TGTGCCAGCAGCTCCCGGACGGGGCGGGGGGGCGGTGAGCAGTTCTTC.